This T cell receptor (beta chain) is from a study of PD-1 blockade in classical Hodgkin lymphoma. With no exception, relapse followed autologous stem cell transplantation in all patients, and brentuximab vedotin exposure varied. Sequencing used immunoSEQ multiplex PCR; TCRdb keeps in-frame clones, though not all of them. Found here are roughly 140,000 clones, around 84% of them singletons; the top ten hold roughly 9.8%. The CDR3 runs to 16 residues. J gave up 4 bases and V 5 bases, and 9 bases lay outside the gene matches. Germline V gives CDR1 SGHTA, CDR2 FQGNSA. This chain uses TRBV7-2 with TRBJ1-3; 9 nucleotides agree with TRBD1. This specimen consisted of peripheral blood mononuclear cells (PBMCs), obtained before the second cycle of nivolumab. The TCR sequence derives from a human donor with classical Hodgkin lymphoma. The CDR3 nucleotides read TGTGCCAGCAGCCGGGACAGGGTGAGGGAGGGAAACACCATATATTTT. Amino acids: CASSRDRVREGNTIYF. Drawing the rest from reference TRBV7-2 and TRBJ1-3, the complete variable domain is GAGVSQSPSNKVTEKGKDVELRCDPISGHTALYWYRQSLGQGLEFLIYFQGNSAPDKSGLPSDRFSAERTGGSVSTLTIQRTQQEDSAVYLCASSRDRVREGNTIYFGEGSWLTVV.